The 28 T cell receptor beta chains presented below share a single source sample, sequenced in a study of metastatic and nonmetastatic thyroid tumors. Using MiXCR, TCRdb reanalyzed the PCR reads. The sample contains about 27,000 clones, roughly 24% of which appear only once. Each patient went into thyroid surgery without having received any treatment. Sequenced material: blood. The source of these receptors is a female donor with papillary thyroid cancer or a benign thyroid nodule (not recorded which). Some clones in this sample may be carry-over from other donors' samples.

A few counts support this clone. The gene calls are TRBV4-3 and TRBJ2-2; D call uncertain. Trimming stripped 3 bases from V and 3 bases from J, with 8 bases between. The germline gives CDR1 LGHNA, CDR2 YSLEER. This CDR3 contains 14 residues. The CDR3 loop reads CASSQSRDTGELFF. The CDR3 coding sequence is TGCGCCAGCAGCCAGTCCCGCGACACCGGGGAGCTGTTTTTT.

By its share, this clone is medium-sized. V and J are TRBV6-1 and TRBJ2-3; 9 bases match TRBD1. CDR1 MNHNS and CDR2 SASEGT come from the germline V gene. The ends lost 5 bases at V and 5 bases at J; junction bases unmatched: 8. This CDR3 comprises 15 residues. CDR3 loop: CASSPGQGGRDTQYF. DNA of the CDR3: TGTGCCAGCAGTCCGGGACAGGGTGGCAGAGATACGCAGTATTTT.

This clone occurred a few times. The junction departs from germline at one end; a sequencing error may be responsible. This rearrangement joins TRBV6-1 to TRBJ2-7, with TRBD2 matching 13 bases. Germline V gene data show CDR1 as MNHNS and CDR2 as SASEGT. The CDR3 totals 12 residues. The CDR3 sequence: CASSEATSGRNF. The CDR3 DNA reads TGTGCCAGCAGTGAAGCGACTAGCGGGAGGAACTTC.

This clone was detected only a few times. The J gene is TRBJ2-7, the V gene TRBV2; TRBD1 is a possible D gene (6 bases). Germline CDR1 and CDR2: SNHLY and FYNNEI. This CDR3 region has 14 residues. V was clipped by 3 bases and J by 5 bases, with 14 bases between them. CDR3 sequence reads: CASSDDRSGHEQYF. The CDR3 coding sequence is TGTGCCAGCAGTGATGACAGGTCGGGCCACGAGCAGTACTTC.

The chain recombines TRBV25-1 with TRBJ2-2, with 7 bases matching TRBD2. V lost 4 bases to trimming and J lost 4 bases; unmatched junction nucleotides: 18. The CDR3 length is 19 residues. The germline CDR1 and CDR2 sequences are MGHDK and SYGVNS. CDR3 nucleotides: TGTGCCAGCAGTGGGAGACTTCCGACTAGCCGAAATGGCACCGGGGAGCTGTTTTTT. Its protein is CASSGRLPTSRNGTGELFF.

There are many counts of this clone. The gene calls are TRBV20-1 and TRBJ2-7; TRBD2 is a possible D gene (6 bases). Germline V gene lookup returns CDR1 DFQATT and CDR2 SNEGSKA (reference sequence). The CDR3 spans 12 residues. Between the trimmed V and J ends, which lost 4 bases and 3 bases, there was a span of 10 bases. Here the CDR3 reads CSATGLSYEQYV. The DNA of the CDR3 is TGCAGTGCTACAGGACTAAGCTACGAGCAGTACGTC.

This clone is termed medium-sized (0.01 to 0.1%). The chain uses TRBV28 and TRBJ1-5; D unresolved. The CDR3 is made up of 14 amino acids. Between the trimmed V and J ends, which lost 5 bases and 5 bases, there was a span of 13 bases. Germline CDR1 MDHEN, CDR2 SYDVKM. The CDR3 sequence is CASSQMAGYQPQHF. In nucleotides, the CDR3 is TGTGCCAGCAGTCAGATGGCGGGCTATCAGCCCCAGCATTTT.

In this sample, this clone turned up many times. This sequence joins TRBV5-5 and TRBJ2-7, with D possibly being TRBD1 or TRBD2 (5 bases each). Germline V gene lookup returns CDR1 SGHKS and CDR2 YYEKEE (reference sequence). The CDR3 covers 13 residues. The V end lost 0 bases, the J end lost 12 bases, and 16 bases lay between the germline ends. For the CDR3, the DNA is TGTGCCAGCAGCTTGGCCCCCGGGACGGACATGTACGTC. The encoded protein is CASSLAPGTDMYV.

Turning to this clone: A much larger clone is a single base away; this may be a read error. This rearrangement joins TRBV20-1 to TRBJ1-2; D gene uncertain. Germline V gene lookup returns CDR1 DFQATT and CDR2 SNEGSKA (reference sequence). This CDR3 has 16 amino acids. Trimming left V 0 bases short and J 12 bases short, with 26 bases between. CDR3 loop: CSARDSTVGSNYGHTF. Written as DNA, the CDR3 is TGCAGTGCTAGAGATAGTACAGTTGGGTCTAACTATGGTCACACCTTC.

This clone was counted only a few times. As DNA, the CDR3 is TGTGCCAGCAGTTACTCGGGGGACGATGAGCAGTTCTTC. Residues: CASSYSGDDEQFF. The chain combines TRBV6-5 with TRBJ2-1; D tentatively fits TRBD1 or TRBD2 (5 bases each). Germline values: CDR1 MNHEY, CDR2 SVGAGI. V lost 0 bases, J lost 8 bases, and 8 bases lay in between. This CDR3 contains 13 residues.

This clone was counted ten times or more. The chain couples TRBV6-1 to TRBJ1-4; D perhaps matches TRBD1 (5 bases). The germline CDR1 and CDR2 sequences are MNHNS and SASEGT. V lost 6 bases, J lost 5 bases, and 16 bases lay in between. The CDR3 has 15 residues. The CDR3 bases are TGTGCCAGCAGGATCCCGGGACGGGGAAATGAAAAACTGTTTTTT. This encodes CASRIPGRGNEKLFF.

This clone was seen many times. The CDR3 nucleotides read TGTGCCACCAGCAGGGAGGGGGAGAGCCATCAGCCCCAGCATTTT. It translates to CATSREGESHQPQHF. The chain carries TRBV15 and TRBJ1-5; tentatively, D is TRBD1 (6 bases). The CDR3 length is 15 residues. Trimming removed 3 bases at V and 5 bases at J, with 14 bases between. Germline CDR1 LNHNV, CDR2 YYDKDF (reference sequence).

The sample holds many counts of this clone. The chain joins TRBV18 to TRBJ1-2; D is unresolved. This CDR3 is built from 15 residues. Germline V gives CDR1 KGHSH, CDR2 LQKENI. Trimming took off 2 bases at V and 5 bases at J, with 15 bases between the two ends. This chain's CDR3 is CASSPRLEFGYGYTF. The CDR3 nucleotides are TGTGCCAGCTCACCAAGGCTTGAGTTTGGGTATGGCTACACCTTC.

This clone has at least ten counts. The chain is built from TRBV20-1 and TRBJ2-6; no reliable D call. V lost 3 bases and J 4 bases, leaving 10 bases between the germline ends. CDR3 size: 14 residues. CDR1 is DFQATT and CDR2 is SNEGSKA in the germline V gene (reference sequence). CDR3 coding DNA: TGCAGTGCTAGTGGCGACGGCGGGGCCAACGTCCTGACTTTC. Its translation is CSASGDGGANVLTF.

For this clone: At one end the junction does not follow the germline gene, possibly because of a read error. The V and J genes are TRBV20-1 and TRBJ2-3, with D perhaps matching TRBD1 (5 bases). The CDR3 spans 12 residues. From germline, CDR1 is DFQATT and CDR2 SNEGSKA (reference sequence). CDR3 sequence: CSDRDTGATQYF. In DNA form, the CDR3 reads TGCAGTGATAGAGATACTGGGGCTACGCAGTATTTT.

The chain uses TRBV19 and TRBJ2-1; D ambiguous. The CDR3 runs 12 residues. The V end was cut by 7 bases, the J end by 8 bases, with 12 bases between. Per the germline V gene, CDR1 is LNHDA and CDR2 is SQIVND (reference sequence). The CDR3 DNA sequence: TGTGCCAGTATCGGCCCTTGTGATGAGCAGTTCTTC. Its translation: CASIGPCDEQFF.

This clone was seen at least ten times. The same CDR3 arises from other DNA sequences in this sample as well. The V and J genes are TRBV2 and TRBJ1-5; 7 bases match TRBD1. The CDR3 spans 16 residues. Germline CDR1 is SNHLY and CDR2 is FYNNEI. The V segment lost 7 bases and the J segment 0 bases; nucleotides outside the gene matches: 9. The CDR3 DNA reads TGTGCCAGCAAACCGACCAGGGGGAATAGCAATCAGCCCCAGCATTTT. Protein sequence: CASKPTRGNSNQPQHF.

By share of the sample, this clone is medium-sized. V gene TRBV6-5 combines with J gene TRBJ2-7; 7 bases align to TRBD1. The CDR3 extends over 15 amino acids. CDR1 and CDR2 (germline): MNHEY, SVGAGI. V was pared by 0 bases and J by 2 bases, with 4 bases of the junction left unmatched. The CDR3, as DNA: TGTGCCAGCAGTTACTCTCGACAGGGCCCCTACGAGCAGTACGTC. Residues: CASSYSRQGPYEQYV.

This clone was seen ten or more times. This chain connects TRBV7-9 to TRBJ1-2; D is unresolved. CDR1 is SEHNR, CDR2 FQNEAQ, per germline (reference sequence). The CDR3 consists of 11 residues. V lost 2 bases and J lost 14, with 12 bases in between. The CDR3 DNA sequence: TGTGCCAGCAGCTTATCACCCCCAAATACCTTC. Translation gives CASSLSPPNTF.

In its sample, this clone was seen many times. CDR3 loop: CASSSFGRGQNLLANYGYTF. The CDR3 DNA reads as TGTGCCAGCAGCTCCTTTGGGAGGGGACAGAACCTATTAGCTAACTATGGCTACACCTTC. The chain employs TRBV7-1 and TRBJ1-2, with 7 bases identical to TRBD1. TRBV7-1 is marked as an open reading frame, function uncertain. The V and J ends lost 3 bases and 0 bases, in that order; junction bases with no gene match: 19. CDR3 length: 20 residues.

CDR3 sequence reads: CASSFGPNYGYTF. The CDR3 DNA reads as TGTGCCAGCAGTTTTGGGCCGAACTATGGCTACACCTTC. The rearrangement links TRBV27 to TRBJ1-2, with D uncertain. The CDR3 is made up of 13 amino acids. Between the trimmed V and J ends, which lost 3 bases and 2 bases, there was a span of 7 bases. Germline V gene lookup returns CDR1 MNHEY and CDR2 SMNVEV (reference sequence).

There are many counts of this clone. The chain couples TRBV7-6 to TRBJ1-1; D uncertain. The germline CDR1 and CDR2 sequences are SGHVS and FNYEAQ. The CDR3 extends over 15 amino acids. Trimming took 2 bases from V and 0 from J, leaving 10 bases between them. The CDR3 region has the DNA TGTGCCAGCAGCTTAAGCAACCAGATGAACACTGAAGCTTTCTTT. This gives the protein CASSLSNQMNTEAFF.

This clone has ten or more counts. The V gene is TRBV20-1, the J gene TRBJ2-5; 7 bases match TRBD2. Germline assignment: CDR1 DFQATT and CDR2 SNEGSKA (reference sequence). The CDR3 consists of 14 residues. V trimming: 7 bases; J trimming: 5 bases; junction bases outside the gene matches: 13. The CDR3 sequence is CSGVLGRGGETQYF. The CDR3 nucleotides read TGCAGTGGGGTTTTAGGGAGGGGCGGGGAGACCCAGTACTTC.

This clone is categorized as medium-sized. The V gene is TRBV5-1, the J gene TRBJ2-2; 15 bases map to TRBD2. Trimming at V came to 4 bases and at J to 4 bases, leaving 14 bases not matched to a gene. The length of the CDR3 is 20 residues. The germline V gene has CDR1 SGHRS and CDR2 YFSETQ. The CDR3, as DNA: TGCGCCAGCAGCCCCCTCGGACTAGCGGGAGGGCCATTGGGCACCGGGGAGCTGTTTTTT. This sequence encodes CASSPLGLAGGPLGTGELFF.

This clone was recorded many times. V usage is TRBV28 and J usage is TRBJ2-5; 8 nucleotides agree with TRBD1. The germline V gene has CDR1 MDHEN and CDR2 SYDVKM. The CDR3 sequence is 15 residues long. V lost 6 bases, J lost 5 bases, and 11 bases stayed unmatched. The CDR3 here is CASRTPRGPRETQYF. The CDR3, as DNA: TGTGCCAGCAGAACTCCCAGGGGGCCCCGGGAGACCCAGTACTTC.

This clone was recorded many times. V is TRBV2 and J is TRBJ2-2, with D uncertain. Germline V gene lookup returns CDR1 SNHLY and CDR2 FYNNEI. The CDR3 runs 14 residues. Trimming left V 3 bases short and J 6 bases short, with 11 bases between. The chain's CDR3 is CASSDNSPAGELFF. In nucleotides, the CDR3 is TGTGCCAGCAGTGACAACAGCCCCGCCGGGGAGCTGTTTTTT. Combining the CDR3 with reference TRBV2 and TRBJ2-2 gives the whole variable domain EPEVTQTPSHQVTQMGQEVILRCVPISNHLYFYWYRQILGQKVEFLVSFYNNEISEKSEIFDDQFSVERPDGSNFTLKIRSTKLEDSAMYFCASSDNSPAGELFFGEGSRLTVL.

A remark on this clone: In the same sample, other DNA sequences code for this CDR3. This chain uses TRBV15 with TRBJ2-3, with 8 bases fitting TRBD2. Trimming took 0 bases from V and 6 from J; bases not matched to a gene: 17. Germline-derived CDR1 and CDR2 are LNHNV and YYDKDF (reference sequence). The length of the CDR3 is 19 residues. CDR3 in DNA: TGTGCCACCAGCAGAGATCTGAGCGGGAGCGAAACCCTCACGGATACGCAGTATTTT. Translated, it gives CATSRDLSGSETLTDTQYF. Drawing the rest from reference TRBV15 and TRBJ2-3, the complete variable domain is DAMVIQNPRYQVTQFGKPVTLSCSQTLNHNVMYWYQQKSSQAPKLLFHYYDKDFNNEADTPDNFQSRRPNTSFCFLDIRSPGLGDTAMYLCATSRDLSGSETLTDTQYFGPGTRLTVL.

This rearrangement joins TRBV14 to TRBJ2-1; possibly TRBD2 for D (5 bases). With 3 bases removed from V and 5 bases from J, the gap between germline ends came to 17 bases. The CDR3 is 16 amino acids. The germline V gene encodes CDR1 SGHDN and CDR2 FVKESK. The CDR3, as DNA: TGTGCCAGCAGCCATCAAACTAGGCTGATCCACAATGAGCAGTTCTTC. Encoded protein: CASSHQTRLIHNEQFF.